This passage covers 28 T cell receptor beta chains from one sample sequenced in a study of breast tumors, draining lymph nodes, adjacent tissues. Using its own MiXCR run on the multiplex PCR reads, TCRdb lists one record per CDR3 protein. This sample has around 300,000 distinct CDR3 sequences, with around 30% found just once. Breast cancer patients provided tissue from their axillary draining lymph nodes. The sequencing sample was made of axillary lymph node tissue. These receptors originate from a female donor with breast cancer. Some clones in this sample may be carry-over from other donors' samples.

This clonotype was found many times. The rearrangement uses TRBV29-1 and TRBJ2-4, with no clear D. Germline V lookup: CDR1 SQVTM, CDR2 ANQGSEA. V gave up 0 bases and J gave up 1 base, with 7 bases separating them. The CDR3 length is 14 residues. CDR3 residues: CSVEDGSAKNIQYF. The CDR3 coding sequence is TGCAGCGTTGAAGACGGTAGTGCCAAAAACATTCAGTACTTC.

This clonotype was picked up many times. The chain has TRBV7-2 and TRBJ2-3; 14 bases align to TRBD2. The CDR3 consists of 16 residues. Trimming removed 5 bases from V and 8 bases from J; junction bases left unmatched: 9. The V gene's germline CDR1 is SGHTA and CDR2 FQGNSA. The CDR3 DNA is TGTGCCAGCAGCCCCGGGACTAGCGGGAGTTTGGGTACGCAGTATTTT. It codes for CASSPGTSGSLGTQYF.

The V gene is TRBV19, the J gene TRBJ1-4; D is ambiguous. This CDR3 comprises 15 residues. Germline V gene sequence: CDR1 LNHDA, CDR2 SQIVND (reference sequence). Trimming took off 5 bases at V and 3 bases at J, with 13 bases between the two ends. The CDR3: CASSRVATPNEKLFF. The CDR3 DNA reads TGTGCCAGTAGTCGGGTAGCAACTCCTAATGAAAAACTGTTTTTT. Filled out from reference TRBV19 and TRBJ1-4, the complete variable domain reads DGGITQSPKYLFRKEGQNVTLSCEQNLNHDAMYWYRQDPGQGLRLIYYSQIVNDFQKGDIAEGYSVSREKKESFPLTVTSAQKNPTAFYLCASSRVATPNEKLFFGSGTQLSVL.

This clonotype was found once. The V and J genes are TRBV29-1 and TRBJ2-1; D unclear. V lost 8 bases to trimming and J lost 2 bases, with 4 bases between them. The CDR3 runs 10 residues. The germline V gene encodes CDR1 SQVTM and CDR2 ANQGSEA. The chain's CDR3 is CSLPYNEQFF. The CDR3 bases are TGCAGCCTACCCTACAATGAGCAGTTCTTC.

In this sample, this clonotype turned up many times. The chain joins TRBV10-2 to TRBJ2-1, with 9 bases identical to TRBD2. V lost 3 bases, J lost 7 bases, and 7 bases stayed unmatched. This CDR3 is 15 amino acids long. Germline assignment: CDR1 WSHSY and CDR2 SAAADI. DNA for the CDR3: TGCGCCAGCAGTGACACGACTAGCGGTGGGAATGAGCAGTTCTTC. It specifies CASSDTTSGGNEQFF.

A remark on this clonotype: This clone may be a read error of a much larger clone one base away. CDR3 sequence reads: CASSLTKGGYTF. Here the CDR3 DNA reads TGTGCCAGCAGCTTGACCAAGGGCGGCTACACCTTC. V gene TRBV5-4 combines with J gene TRBJ1-2; D ambiguous. The germline gives CDR1 SGHNT, CDR2 YYREEE (reference sequence). CDR3 size: 12 residues. The V end lost 1 base, the J end lost 8 bases, and 9 bases lay between the germline ends.

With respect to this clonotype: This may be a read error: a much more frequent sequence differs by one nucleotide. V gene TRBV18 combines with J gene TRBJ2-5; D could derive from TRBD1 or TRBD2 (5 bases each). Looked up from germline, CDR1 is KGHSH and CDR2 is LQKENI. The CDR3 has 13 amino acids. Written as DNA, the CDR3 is TGTGCCAGCTCCGCGGGCAGGGAAGAGGCCCAGTACTTC. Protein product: CASSAGREEAQYF.

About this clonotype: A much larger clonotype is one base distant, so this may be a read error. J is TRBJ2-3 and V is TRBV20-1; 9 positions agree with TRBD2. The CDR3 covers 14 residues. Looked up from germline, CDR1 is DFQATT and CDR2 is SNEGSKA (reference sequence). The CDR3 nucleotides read TGCAGTGCTAGAGAAGCGGGAGGCACAGATACGCGGTATTTT. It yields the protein CSAREAGGTDTRYF.

CDR3 DNA: TGTGCCAGCAGTGAGGGACCGGGACGCAAGCAGTTCTTC. Protein sequence: CASSEGPGRKQFF. The chain has TRBV6-1 and TRBJ2-1, with D perhaps given as TRBD1 or TRBD2 (5 bases each). Germline-derived CDR1 and CDR2 are MNHNS and SASEGT. The V gene lost 3 bases and the J gene lost 11 bases, with 14 bases spanning the gap. CDR3 size: 13 residues.

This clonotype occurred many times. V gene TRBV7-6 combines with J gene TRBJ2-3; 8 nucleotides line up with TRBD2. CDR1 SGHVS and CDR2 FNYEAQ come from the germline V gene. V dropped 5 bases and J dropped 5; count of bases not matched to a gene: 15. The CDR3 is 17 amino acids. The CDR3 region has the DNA TGTGCCAGCAGCCCAGTCAAGCGGGAGCGTGGGGGAGATACGCAGTATTTT. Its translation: CASSPVKRERGGDTQYF.

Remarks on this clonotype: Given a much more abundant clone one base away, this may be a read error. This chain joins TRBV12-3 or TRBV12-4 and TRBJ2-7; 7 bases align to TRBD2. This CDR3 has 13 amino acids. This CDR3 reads CAGRRGSGYEQYF. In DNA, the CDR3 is TGTGCCGGCAGGCGCGGGAGTGGTTACGAGCAGTACTTC.

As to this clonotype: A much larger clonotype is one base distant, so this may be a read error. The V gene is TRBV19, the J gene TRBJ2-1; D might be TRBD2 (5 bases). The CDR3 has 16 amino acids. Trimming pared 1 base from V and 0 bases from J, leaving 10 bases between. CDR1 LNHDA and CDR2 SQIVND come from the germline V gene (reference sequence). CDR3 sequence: CASSIVARGSYNEQFF. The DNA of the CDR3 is TGTGCCAGTAGTATAGTAGCGCGAGGCTCCTACAATGAGCAGTTCTTC.

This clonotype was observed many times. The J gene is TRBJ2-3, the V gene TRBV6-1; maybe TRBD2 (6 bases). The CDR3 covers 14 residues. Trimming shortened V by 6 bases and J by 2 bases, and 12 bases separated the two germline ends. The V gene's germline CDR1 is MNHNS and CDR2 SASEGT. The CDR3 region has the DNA TGTGCCAGCAGGGAGGAGGGGCCCACAGATACGCAGTATTTT. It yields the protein CASREEGPTDTQYF.

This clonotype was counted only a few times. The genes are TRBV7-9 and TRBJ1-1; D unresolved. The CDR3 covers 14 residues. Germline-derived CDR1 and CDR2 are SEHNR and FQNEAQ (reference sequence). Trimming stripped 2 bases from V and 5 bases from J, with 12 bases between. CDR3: CASSLQSTRTEAFF. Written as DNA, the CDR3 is TGTGCCAGCAGCTTACAGTCGACTAGGACTGAAGCTTTCTTT.

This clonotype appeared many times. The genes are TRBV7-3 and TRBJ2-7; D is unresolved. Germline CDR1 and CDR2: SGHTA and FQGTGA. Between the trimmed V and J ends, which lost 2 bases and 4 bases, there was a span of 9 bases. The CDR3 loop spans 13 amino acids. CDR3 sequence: CASSLSPGYEQYF. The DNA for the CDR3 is TGTGCCAGCAGCTTATCACCCGGTTACGAGCAGTACTTC.

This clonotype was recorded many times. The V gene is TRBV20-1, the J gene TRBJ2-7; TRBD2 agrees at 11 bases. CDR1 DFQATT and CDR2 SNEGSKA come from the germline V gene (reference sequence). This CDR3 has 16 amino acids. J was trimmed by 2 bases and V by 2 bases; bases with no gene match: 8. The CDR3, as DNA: TGCAGTGCTAGATCCCGACCGGGACTAGCGGCCTACGAGCAGTACTTC. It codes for CSARSRPGLAAYEQYF.

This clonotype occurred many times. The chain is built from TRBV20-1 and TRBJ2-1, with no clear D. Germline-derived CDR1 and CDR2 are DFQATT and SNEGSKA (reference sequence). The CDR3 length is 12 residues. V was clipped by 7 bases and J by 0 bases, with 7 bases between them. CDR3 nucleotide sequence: TGCAGTGTGGGCAGCTCCTACAATGAGCAGTTCTTC. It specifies CSVGSSYNEQFF.

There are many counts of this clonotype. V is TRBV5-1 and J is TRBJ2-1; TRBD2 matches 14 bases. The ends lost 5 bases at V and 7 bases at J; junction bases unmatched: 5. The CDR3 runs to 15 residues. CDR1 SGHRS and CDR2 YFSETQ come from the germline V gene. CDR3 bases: TGCGCCAGCAGTCCCGGGACTAGCGGGAGTAATGAGCAGTTCTTC. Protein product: CASSPGTSGSNEQFF.

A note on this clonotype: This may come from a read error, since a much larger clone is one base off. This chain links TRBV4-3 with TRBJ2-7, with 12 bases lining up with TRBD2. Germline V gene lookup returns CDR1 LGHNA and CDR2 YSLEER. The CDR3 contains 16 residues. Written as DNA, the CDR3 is TGCGCCAGCAGCCAAGAGGCGACTAGCGGGAGCTACGGGCAGTACTTC. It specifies CASSQEATSGSYGQYF.

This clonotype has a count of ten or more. DNA of the CDR3: TGTGCCAGCAGCTTAGGGTTGGACAGGGTCTCTTCACCCCTCCACTTT. Translation gives CASSLGLDRVSSPLHF. The chain recombines TRBV13 with TRBJ1-6, with 8 bases aligning to TRBD1. CDR1 and CDR2 from the germline V gene are PRHDT and FYEKMQ (reference sequence). The trim removed 0 bases at V and 9 bases at J, leaving 7 bases unmatched. This CDR3 comprises 16 residues.

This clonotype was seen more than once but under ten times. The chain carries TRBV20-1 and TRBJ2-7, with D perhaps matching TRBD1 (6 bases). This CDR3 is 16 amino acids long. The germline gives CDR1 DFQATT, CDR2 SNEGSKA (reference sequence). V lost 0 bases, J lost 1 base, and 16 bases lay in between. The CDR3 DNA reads TGCAGTGCTAGAGATCAGCGCAGGGGAGCATCCTACGAGCAGTACTTC. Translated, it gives CSARDQRRGASYEQYF.

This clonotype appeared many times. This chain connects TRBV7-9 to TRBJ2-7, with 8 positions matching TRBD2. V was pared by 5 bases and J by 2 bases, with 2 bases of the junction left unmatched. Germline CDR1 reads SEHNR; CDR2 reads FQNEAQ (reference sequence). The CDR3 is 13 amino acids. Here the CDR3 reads CASSVLAAYEQYF. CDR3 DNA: TGTGCCAGCAGCGTACTAGCGGCCTACGAGCAGTACTTC.

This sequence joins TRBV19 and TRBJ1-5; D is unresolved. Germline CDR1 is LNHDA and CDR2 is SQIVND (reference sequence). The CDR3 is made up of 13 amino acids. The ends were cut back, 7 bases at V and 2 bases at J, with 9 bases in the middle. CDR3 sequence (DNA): TGTGCCAGTATCGGGCAGGGCAATCAGCCCCAGCATTTT. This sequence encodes CASIGQGNQPQHF.

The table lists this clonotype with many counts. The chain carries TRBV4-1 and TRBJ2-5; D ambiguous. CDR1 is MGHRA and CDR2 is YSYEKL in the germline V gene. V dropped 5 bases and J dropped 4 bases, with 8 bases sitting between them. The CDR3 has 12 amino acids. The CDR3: CASSTARETQYF. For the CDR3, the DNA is TGCGCCAGCAGCACCGCTCGAGAGACCCAGTACTTC.

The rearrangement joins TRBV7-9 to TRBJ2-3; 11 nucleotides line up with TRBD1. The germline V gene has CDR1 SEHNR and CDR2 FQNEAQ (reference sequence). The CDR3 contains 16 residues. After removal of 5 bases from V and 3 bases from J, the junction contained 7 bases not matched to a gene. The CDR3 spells CASSPGQGVSTDTQYF. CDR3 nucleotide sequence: TGTGCCAGCAGCCCGGGACAGGGGGTATCGACAGATACGCAGTATTTT. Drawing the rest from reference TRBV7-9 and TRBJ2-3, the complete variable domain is DTGVSQNPRHKITKRGQNVTFRCDPISEHNRLYWYRQTLGQGPEFLTYFQNEAQLEKSRLLSDRFSAERPKGSFSTLEIQRTEQGDSAMYLCASSPGQGVSTDTQYFGPGTRLTVL.

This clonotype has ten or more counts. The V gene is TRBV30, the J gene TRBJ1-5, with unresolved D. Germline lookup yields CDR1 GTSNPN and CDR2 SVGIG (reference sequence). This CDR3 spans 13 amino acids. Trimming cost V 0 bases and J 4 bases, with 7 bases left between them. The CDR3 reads CAWSVGSNQPQHF. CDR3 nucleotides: TGTGCCTGGAGTGTGGGGTCAAATCAGCCCCAGCATTTT. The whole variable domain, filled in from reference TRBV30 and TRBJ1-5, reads SQTIHQWPATLVQPVGSPLSLECTVEGTSNPNLYWYRQAAGRGLQLLFYSVGIGQISSEVPQNLSASRPQDRQFILSSKKLLLSDSGFYLCAWSVGSNQPQHFGDGTRLSIL.

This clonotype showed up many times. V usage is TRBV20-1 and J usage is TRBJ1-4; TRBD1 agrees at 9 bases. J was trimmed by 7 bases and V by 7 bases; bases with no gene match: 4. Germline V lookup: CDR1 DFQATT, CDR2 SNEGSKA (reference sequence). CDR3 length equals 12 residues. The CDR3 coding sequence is TGCAGTGTGGGACAGGGTGTTGAAAAACTGTTTTTT. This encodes CSVGQGVEKLFF.

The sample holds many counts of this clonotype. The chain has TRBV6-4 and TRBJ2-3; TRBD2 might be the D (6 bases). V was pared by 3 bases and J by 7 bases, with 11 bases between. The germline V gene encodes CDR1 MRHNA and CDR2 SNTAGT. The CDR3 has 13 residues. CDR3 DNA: TGTGCCAGCAGTGAGTCGGAGGGCTATACGCAGTATTTT. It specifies CASSESEGYTQYF.